Listed here are 7 T cell receptor beta chains from one sample, sequenced in a study of T cell clones after liver transplantation. Profiling relied on immunoSEQ multiplex PCR, and the TCRdb table lists in-frame clones only, not all of them. Among over 45,000 clones listed, roughly 74% were seen once. This specimen was CD4+ T cells from blood, taken around 52 months after liver transplant. All receptors come from a human patient who received a liver transplant. Some T cells may trace back to the graft donor.

The gene calls are TRBV7-6 and TRBJ1-6, with D possibly matching TRBD1 (5 bases). Per the germline V gene, CDR1 is SGHVS and CDR2 is FNYEAQ. Trimming stripped 1 base from V and 7 bases from J, with 11 bases between. This CDR3 spans 15 amino acids. The CDR3 bases are TGTGCCAGCAGCTTAGATAGGGGATTGAATTCACCCCTCCACTTT. Encoded protein: CASSLDRGLNSPLHF.

This clone turned up a few times. The chain carries TRBV7-2 and TRBJ1-2; D unclear. The ends were cut back, 0 bases at V and 6 bases at J, with 8 bases in the middle. CDR1 and CDR2 from the germline V gene are SGHTA and FQGNSA. The CDR3 covers 13 residues. The CDR3 protein is CASSLAGKDGYTF. The CDR3 nucleotides are TGTGCCAGCAGCTTAGCAGGGAAGGATGGCTACACCTTC.

This clone was counted a single time. The chain recombines TRBV6-6 with TRBJ2-7; tentative D call: TRBD2 (7 bases). The germline gives CDR1 MNHNY, CDR2 SVGAGI (reference sequence). The V end lost 8 bases, the J end lost 4 bases, and 15 bases lay between the germline ends. This CDR3 contains 13 residues. The CDR3 sequence is CASSKGGLYEQYF. The CDR3 region has the DNA TGTGCCAGCTCCAAGGGGGGGTTGTACGAGCAGTACTTC.

The chain combines TRBV7-3 with TRBJ2-2; TRBD1 agrees at 8 bases. The germline gives CDR1 SGHTA, CDR2 FQGTGA. V lost 1 base, J lost 6 bases, and 7 bases stayed unmatched. The CDR3 consists of 16 residues. CDR3 DNA sequence: TGTGCCAGCAGCTTAAATAGCCAGGGGGCGGCCGGGGAGCTGTTTTTT. Translation: CASSLNSQGAAGELFF.

The chain is built from TRBV6-1 and TRBJ1-1; D uncertain. CDR1 and CDR2 (germline): MNHNS, SASEGT. The CDR3 extends over 14 amino acids. V was pared by 0 bases and J by 4 bases, with 9 bases between. CDR3 residues: CASSEASQFTEAFF. CDR3 coding DNA: TGTGCCAGCAGTGAAGCTTCCCAGTTCACTGAAGCTTTCTTT.

The rearrangement joins TRBV5-1 to TRBJ2-3, with D possibly being TRBD1 (5 bases). Germline CDR1 SGHRS, CDR2 YFSETQ. The ends were cut back, 1 base at V and 0 bases at J, with 6 bases in the middle. The CDR3 is 14 amino acids. The CDR3 nucleotides read TGCGCCAGCAGCTTGCCAGGGAGCACAGATACGCAGTATTTT. This encodes CASSLPGSTDTQYF.

Sample share makes this clone medium-sized. The chain uses TRBV25-1 and TRBJ1-2, with 9 bases that match TRBD1. CDR3 length: 16 residues. The germline gives CDR1 MGHDK, CDR2 SYGVNS. V dropped 4 bases and J dropped 7; count of bases not matched to a gene: 13. The CDR3 region is CASSAVSGQGPFGYTF. Written as DNA, the CDR3 is TGTGCCAGCAGTGCAGTTTCAGGACAGGGGCCTTTTGGCTACACCTTC.